This note documents a single T cell receptor beta chain sequence. Antigen: not known. This sample was taken from a study of OX40 agonist ivuxolimab in advanced cancers. Study results and limitations: More expanded clones were found, on average, in CD8+ than in CD4+ T cells. Partly responding patients at 0.1-3.0 mg/kg showed some of the smallest clonal expansion.

Clones were sequenced by immunoSEQ multiplex PCR, and TCRdb holds only the in-frame ones, with some missing. The repertoire holds around 81,000 clones, with roughly 80% as singletons. Blood specimens came from baseline, cycle 4 day 1, and cycle 7 day 1. Trimming removed 4 bases from V and 1 base from J, with 13 bases in between. Germline lookup yields CDR1 SGHDN and CDR2 FVKESK. This CDR3 is built from 15 residues. The specimen was CD4+ or CD8+ T cells sorted from blood, collected in a trial of the OX40 agonist ivuxolimab. The source is an adult with an advanced solid tumor such as melanoma, head and neck, liver or kidney cancer. This chain uses TRBV14 with TRBJ1-1, with D possibly being TRBD1 (5 bases). CDR3 region: CASSPAAGPNTEAFF. The CDR3 coding sequence is TGTGCCAGCAGCCCTGCGGCAGGGCCGAACACTGAAGCTTTCTTT.